This T cell receptor (beta chain) was found in a study of identical twins. Study observations and caveats: In beta out-of-frame sequences, the excess sharing between twins was weaker. Findings came from cross-sectional statistics, without long-term follow-up of donors.

Template switching added a universal primer site, and cDNA bore unique molecular identifiers. Via MiXCR, TCRdb re-called the 5' RACE reads, giving one row per CDR3 protein. The sample includes 1.5 million to 2 million distinct CDR3 sequences, under 35% of them seen just once. The CDR3 has 19 amino acids. Germline V gene lookup returns CDR1 SQVTM and CDR2 ANQGSEA. V gave up 4 bases and J gave up 0 bases; unmatched junction bases: 15. This clonotype has a handful of counts. Its matching antigen is unknown. The chain joins TRBV29-1 to TRBJ2-1, with 10 bases lining up with TRBD2. The receptor was derived from a newborn girl in good health. Material: cord blood. Here the CDR3 DNA reads TGCAGCGTTGGGGGGGCTACTACTAGCGGGGTCAGCTCCTACAATGAGCAGTTCTTC. Translated, it gives CSVGGATTSGVSSYNEQFF.